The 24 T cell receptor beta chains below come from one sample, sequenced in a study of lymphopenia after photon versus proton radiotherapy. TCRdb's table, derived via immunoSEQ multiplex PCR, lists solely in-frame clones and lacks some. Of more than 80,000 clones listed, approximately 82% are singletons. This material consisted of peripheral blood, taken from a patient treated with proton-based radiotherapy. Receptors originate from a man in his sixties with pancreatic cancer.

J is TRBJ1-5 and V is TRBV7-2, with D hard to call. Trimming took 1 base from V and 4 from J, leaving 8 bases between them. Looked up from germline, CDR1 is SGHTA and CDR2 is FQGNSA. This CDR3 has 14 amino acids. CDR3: CASSLGTKNQPQHF. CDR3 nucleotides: TGTGCCAGCAGCTTAGGGACGAAAAATCAGCCCCAGCATTTT.

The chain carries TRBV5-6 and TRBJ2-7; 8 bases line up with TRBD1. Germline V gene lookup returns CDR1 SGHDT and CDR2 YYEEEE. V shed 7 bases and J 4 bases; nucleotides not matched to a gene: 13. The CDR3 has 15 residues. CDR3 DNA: TGTGCCAGCCGAAGTCTAGGACAGGGTGAATACGAGCAGTACTTC. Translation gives CASRSLGQGEYEQYF.

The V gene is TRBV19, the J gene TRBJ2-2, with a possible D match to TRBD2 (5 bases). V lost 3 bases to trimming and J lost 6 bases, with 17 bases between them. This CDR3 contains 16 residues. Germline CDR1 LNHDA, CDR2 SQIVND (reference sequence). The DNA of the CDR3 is TGTGCCAGTAGTATGCCTGTCAGCCGGGGTCCCGGGGAGCTGTTTTTT. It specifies CASSMPVSRGPGELFF.

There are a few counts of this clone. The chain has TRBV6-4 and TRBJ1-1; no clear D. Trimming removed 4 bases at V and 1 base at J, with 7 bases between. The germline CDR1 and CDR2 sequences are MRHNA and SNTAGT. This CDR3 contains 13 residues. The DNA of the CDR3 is TGTGCCAGCAGTGCCGAGGGGAACACTGAAGCTTTCTTT. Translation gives CASSAEGNTEAFF.

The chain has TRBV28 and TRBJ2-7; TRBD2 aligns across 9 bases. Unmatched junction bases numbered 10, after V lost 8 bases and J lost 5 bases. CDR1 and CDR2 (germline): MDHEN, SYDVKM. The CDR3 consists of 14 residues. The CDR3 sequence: CASHLGLAGNEQYF. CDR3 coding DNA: TGTGCCAGCCACCTGGGTCTAGCGGGAAACGAGCAGTACTTC.

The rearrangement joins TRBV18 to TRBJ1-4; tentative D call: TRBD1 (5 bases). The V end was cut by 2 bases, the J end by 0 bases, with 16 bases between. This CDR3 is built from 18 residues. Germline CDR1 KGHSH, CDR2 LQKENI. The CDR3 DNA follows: TGTGCCAGCTCACCAACCGCTGCAGGGACCGCAACTAATGAAAAACTGTTTTTT. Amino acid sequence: CASSPTAAGTATNEKLFF.

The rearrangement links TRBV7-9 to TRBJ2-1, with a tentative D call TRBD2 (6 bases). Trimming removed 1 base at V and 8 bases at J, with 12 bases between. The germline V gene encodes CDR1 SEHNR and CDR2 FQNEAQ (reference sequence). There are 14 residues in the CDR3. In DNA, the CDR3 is TGTGCCAGCAGCTTAGGCTCCCCGGGGGATGAGCAGTTCTTC. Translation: CASSLGSPGDEQFF.

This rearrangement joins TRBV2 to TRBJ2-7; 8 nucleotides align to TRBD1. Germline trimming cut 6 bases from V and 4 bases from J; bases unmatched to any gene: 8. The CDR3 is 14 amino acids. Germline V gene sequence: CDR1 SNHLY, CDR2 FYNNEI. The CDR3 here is CASRGTQGAYEQYF. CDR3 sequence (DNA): TGTGCCAGCAGAGGAACTCAGGGGGCGTACGAGCAGTACTTC.

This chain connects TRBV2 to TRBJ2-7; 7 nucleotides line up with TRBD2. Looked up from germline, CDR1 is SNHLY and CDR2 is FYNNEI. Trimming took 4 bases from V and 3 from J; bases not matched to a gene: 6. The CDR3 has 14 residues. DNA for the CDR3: TGTGCCAGCAGTGTGGGGAGGGCCATCTACGAGCAGTACTTC. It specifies CASSVGRAIYEQYF.

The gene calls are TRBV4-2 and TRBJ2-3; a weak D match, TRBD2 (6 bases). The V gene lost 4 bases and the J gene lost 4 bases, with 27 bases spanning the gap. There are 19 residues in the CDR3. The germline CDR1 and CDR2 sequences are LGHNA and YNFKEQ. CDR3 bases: TGTGCCAGCAGCCTCCGTCTAGCGCCGAGCCTGACACGGGCAGATACGCAGTATTTT. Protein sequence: CASSLRLAPSLTRADTQYF.

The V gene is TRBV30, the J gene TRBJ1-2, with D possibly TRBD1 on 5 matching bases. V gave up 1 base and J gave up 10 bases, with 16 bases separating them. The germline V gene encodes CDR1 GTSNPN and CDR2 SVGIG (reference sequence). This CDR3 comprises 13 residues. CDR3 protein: CAWSEGAIRHYTF. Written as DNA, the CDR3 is TGTGCCTGGAGTGAAGGGGCGATTCGCCACTACACCTTC. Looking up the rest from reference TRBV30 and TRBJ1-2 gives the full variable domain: SQTIHQWPATLVQPVGSPLSLECTVEGTSNPNLYWYRQAAGRGLQLLFYSVGIGQISSEVPQNLSASRPQDRQFILSSKKLLLSDSGFYLCAWSEGAIRHYTFGSGTRLTVV.

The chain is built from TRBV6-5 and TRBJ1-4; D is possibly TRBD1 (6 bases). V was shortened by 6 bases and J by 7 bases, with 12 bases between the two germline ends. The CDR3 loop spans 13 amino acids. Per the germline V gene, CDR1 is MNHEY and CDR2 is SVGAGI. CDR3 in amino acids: CASRNQGSEKLFF. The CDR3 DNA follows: TGTGCCAGCAGGAATCAGGGGAGTGAAAAACTGTTTTTT.

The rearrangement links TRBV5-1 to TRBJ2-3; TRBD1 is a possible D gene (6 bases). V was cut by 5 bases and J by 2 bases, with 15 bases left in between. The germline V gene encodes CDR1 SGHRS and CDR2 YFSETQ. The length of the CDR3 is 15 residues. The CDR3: CASSLIQGSTDTQYF. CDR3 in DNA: TGCGCCAGCAGTTTGATACAGGGCTCCACAGATACGCAGTATTTT.

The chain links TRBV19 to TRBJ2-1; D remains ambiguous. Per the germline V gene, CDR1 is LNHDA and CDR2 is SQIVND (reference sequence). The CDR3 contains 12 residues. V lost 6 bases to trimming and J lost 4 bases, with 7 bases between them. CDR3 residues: CASSQIYNEQFF. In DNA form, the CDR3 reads TGTGCCAGTAGCCAAATTTACAATGAGCAGTTCTTC.

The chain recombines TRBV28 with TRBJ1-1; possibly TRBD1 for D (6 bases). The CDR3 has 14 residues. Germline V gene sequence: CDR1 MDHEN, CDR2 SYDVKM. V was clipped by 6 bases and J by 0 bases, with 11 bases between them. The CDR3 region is CASRGGQLNTEAFF. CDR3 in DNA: TGTGCCAGCAGGGGTGGACAGTTGAACACTGAAGCTTTCTTT. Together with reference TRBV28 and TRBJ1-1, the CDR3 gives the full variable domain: DVKVTQSSRYLVKRTGEKVFLECVQDMDHENMFWYRQDPGLGLRLIYFSYDVKMKEKGDIPEGYSVSREKKERFSLILESASTNQTSMYLCASRGGQLNTEAFFGQGTRLTVV.

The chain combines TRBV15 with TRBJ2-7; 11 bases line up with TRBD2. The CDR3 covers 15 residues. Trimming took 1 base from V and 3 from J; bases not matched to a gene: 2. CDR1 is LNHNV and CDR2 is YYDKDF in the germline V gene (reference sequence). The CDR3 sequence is CATSRGGTSGYEQYF. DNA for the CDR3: TGTGCCACCAGCAGAGGAGGGACTAGCGGCTACGAGCAGTACTTC.

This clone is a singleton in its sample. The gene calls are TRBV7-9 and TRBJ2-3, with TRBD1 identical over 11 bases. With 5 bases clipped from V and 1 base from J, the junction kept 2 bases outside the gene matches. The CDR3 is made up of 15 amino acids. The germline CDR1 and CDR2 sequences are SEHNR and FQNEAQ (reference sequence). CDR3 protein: CASSQGQGGTDTQYF. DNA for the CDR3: TGTGCCAGCAGCCAGGGACAGGGGGGCACAGATACGCAGTATTTT.

Written as DNA, the CDR3 is TGTGCCAGCAGCTTGGAGAGCTATGGCTACACCTTC. Protein: CASSLESYGYTF. The chain joins TRBV7-9 to TRBJ1-2; D gene unclear. The CDR3 has 12 amino acids. V dropped 3 bases and J dropped 4 bases, with 6 bases sitting between them. Germline values: CDR1 SEHNR, CDR2 FQNEAQ (reference sequence). Full variable domain (missing parts from reference TRBV7-9 and TRBJ1-2): DTGVSQNPRHKITKRGQNVTFRCDPISEHNRLYWYRQTLGQGPEFLTYFQNEAQLEKSRLLSDRFSAERPKGSFSTLEIQRTEQGDSAMYLCASSLESYGYTFGSGTRLTVV.

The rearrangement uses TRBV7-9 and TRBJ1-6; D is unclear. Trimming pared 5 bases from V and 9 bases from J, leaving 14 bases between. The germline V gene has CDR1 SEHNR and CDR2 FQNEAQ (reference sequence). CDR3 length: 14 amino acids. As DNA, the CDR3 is TGTGCCAGCAGCCCCCGAGAGGGTAGTTCACCCCTCCACTTT. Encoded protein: CASSPREGSSPLHF. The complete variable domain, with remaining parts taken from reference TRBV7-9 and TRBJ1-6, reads DTGVSQNPRHKITKRGQNVTFRCDPISEHNRLYWYRQTLGQGPEFLTYFQNEAQLEKSRLLSDRFSAERPKGSFSTLEIQRTEQGDSAMYLCASSPREGSSPLHFGNGTRLTVT.

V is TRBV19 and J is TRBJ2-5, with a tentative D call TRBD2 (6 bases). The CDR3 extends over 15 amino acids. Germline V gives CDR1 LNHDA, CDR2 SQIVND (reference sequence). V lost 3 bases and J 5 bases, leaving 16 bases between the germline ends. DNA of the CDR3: TGTGCCAGTAGTATGGCGGGAATACCAAGTGAGACCCAGTACTTC. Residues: CASSMAGIPSETQYF. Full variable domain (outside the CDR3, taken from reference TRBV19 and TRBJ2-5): DGGITQSPKYLFRKEGQNVTLSCEQNLNHDAMYWYRQDPGQGLRLIYYSQIVNDFQKGDIAEGYSVSREKKESFPLTVTSAQKNPTAFYLCASSMAGIPSETQYFGPGTRLLVL.

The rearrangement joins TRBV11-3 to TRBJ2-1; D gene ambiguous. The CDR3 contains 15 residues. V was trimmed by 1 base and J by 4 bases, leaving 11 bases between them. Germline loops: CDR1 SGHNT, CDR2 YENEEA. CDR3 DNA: TGTGCCAGCAGCTTAGTAAACAGAGCATACAATGAGCAGTTCTTC. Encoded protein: CASSLVNRAYNEQFF. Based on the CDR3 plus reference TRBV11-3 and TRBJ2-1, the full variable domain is EAGVVQSPRYKIIEKKQPVAFWCNPISGHNTLYWYLQNLGQGPELLIRYENEEAVDDSQLPKDRFSAERLKGVDSTLKIQPAELGDSAVYLCASSLVNRAYNEQFFGPGTRLTVL.

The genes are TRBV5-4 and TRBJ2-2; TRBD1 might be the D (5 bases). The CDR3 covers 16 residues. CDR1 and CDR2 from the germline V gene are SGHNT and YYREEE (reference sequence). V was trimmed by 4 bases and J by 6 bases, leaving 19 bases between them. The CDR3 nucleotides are TGTGCCAGCAGCCCCGGGCAGGGTAGGATGGCCGGGGAGCTGTTTTTT. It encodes CASSPGQGRMAGELFF.

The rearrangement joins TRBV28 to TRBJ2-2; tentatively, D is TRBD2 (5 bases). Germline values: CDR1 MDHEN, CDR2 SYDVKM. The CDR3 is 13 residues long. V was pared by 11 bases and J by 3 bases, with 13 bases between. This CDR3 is CAAAGRDTGELFF. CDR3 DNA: TGTGCCGCGGCGGGTCGGGACACCGGGGAGCTGTTTTTT. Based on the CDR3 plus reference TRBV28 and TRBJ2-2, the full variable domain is DVKVTQSSRYLVKRTGEKVFLECVQDMDHENMFWYRQDPGLGLRLIYFSYDVKMKEKGDIPEGYSVSREKKERFSLILESASTNQTSMYLCAAAGRDTGELFFGEGSRLTVL.

The CDR3 coding sequence is TGTGCCAGCAGCTGGGACCTCAGGAAAGAGACCCAGTACTTC. It translates to CASSWDLRKETQYF. The chain couples TRBV7-2 to TRBJ2-5; the D call may be TRBD1 or TRBD2 (5 bases each). V lost 4 bases and J lost 3, with 12 bases in between. The V gene's germline CDR1 is SGHTA and CDR2 FQGNSA. There are 14 residues in the CDR3.